The 7 T cell receptor beta chains below were found in one sample sequenced in a study of T-cell reconstitution after alpha-beta-depleted transplantation in children. Preparation of the TCRbeta library used unique molecular identifiers. TCRdb re-derived calls from the PCR reads in MiXCR, one entry per CDR3 protein. This repertoire shows approximately 120,000 distinct CDR3 sequences, roughly 9% found once; its top ten account for approximately 25%. The sequencing used PBMCs, mostly from graft donor cells, collected 180 days after TCRalphabeta/CD19-depleted stem cell transplant. These TCRs come from a girl less than two years old who had a stem cell transplant for combined immunodeficiency, so the T cells may come from the graft donor.

This rearrangement joins TRBV20-1 to TRBJ1-4; TRBD1 agrees at 8 bases. Germline V lookup: CDR1 DFQATT, CDR2 SNEGSKA (reference sequence). There are 14 residues in the CDR3. V lost 6 bases and J lost 4; bases outside the gene matches: 7. In nucleotides, the CDR3 is TGCAGTGCAGCCCGGACAGGGTTTAATGAAAAACTGTTTTTT. Its protein product is CSAARTGFNEKLFF.

A few counts support this clonotype. V and J are TRBV5-6 and TRBJ2-7; perhaps TRBD1 as D (5 bases). The CDR3 consists of 15 residues. With 4 bases removed from V and 2 bases from J, the gap between germline ends came to 16 bases. Germline V gives CDR1 SGHDT, CDR2 YYEEEE. Here the CDR3 reads CASSPRQLGAYEQYF. The CDR3 coding sequence is TGTGCCAGCAGCCCGCGCCAGTTAGGGGCCTACGAGCAGTACTTC.

In its sample, this clonotype was seen a few times. This sequence joins TRBV29-1 and TRBJ2-7; 11 bases are a match to TRBD1. The CDR3 is 15 amino acids. Germline V gives CDR1 SQVTM, CDR2 ANQGSEA. V lost 1 base to trimming and J lost 0 bases; unmatched junction nucleotides: 2. The CDR3 sequence is CSVEGDRGNSYEQYF. DNA for the CDR3: TGCAGCGTTGAAGGGGACAGGGGGAACTCCTACGAGCAGTACTTC.

The chain has TRBV29-1 and TRBJ2-7; D is perhaps TRBD2 (6 bases). The germline V gene has CDR1 SQVTM and CDR2 ANQGSEA. The V end was cut by 3 bases, the J end by 0 bases, with 12 bases between. This CDR3 comprises 14 residues. The CDR3: CSVEGTDSSYEQYF. CDR3 nucleotide sequence: TGCAGCGTTGAGGGGACTGACAGCTCCTACGAGCAGTACTTC.

The V call is TRBV6-1, the J call TRBJ2-7, with unresolved D. The germline V gene has CDR1 MNHNS and CDR2 SASEGT. There are 17 residues in the CDR3. Trimming left V 4 bases short and J 0 bases short, with 19 bases between. The CDR3 DNA is TGTGCCAGCAGTGTCTTGCATTGGGGTTTCAGCTCCTACGAGCAGTACTTC. It yields the protein CASSVLHWGFSSYEQYF.

The chain combines TRBV12-3 or TRBV12-4 with TRBJ2-5, with D possibly being TRBD2 (5 bases). The CDR3 has 13 residues. Trimming took off 5 bases at V and 5 bases at J, with 12 bases between the two ends. Written as DNA, the CDR3 is TGTGCCAGCAGTCTCACTAGGCTCGAGACCCAGTACTTC. It is translated as CASSLTRLETQYF.

This clonotype has only a few counts. The V and J genes are TRBV10-3 and TRBJ2-1; 7 positions match TRBD2. This CDR3 is built from 16 residues. Trimming removed 6 bases from V and 5 bases from J; junction bases left unmatched: 13. The germline V gene encodes CDR1 ENHRY and CDR2 SYGVKD. This chain's CDR3 is CAISQGGSLGDNEQFF. CDR3 in DNA: TGTGCCATCAGCCAAGGCGGGAGCCTGGGAGACAATGAGCAGTTCTTC.